The rows below give T cell receptor beta chains drawn from one sample of a study of T cell responses to AZD1222 COVID-19 vaccine. Assay: immunoSEQ multiplex PCR; the TCRdb copy retains only in-frame clones and omits some. The sample includes about 120,000 clones, approximately 85% of them seen just once. The specimen comprised peripheral blood, sampled on day 0 of MenACWY control vaccination. These receptors were collected from an adult in good health. Each CDR3 is given with its conserved first and last residue. The order of the fields is D gene, J gene, V gene, clone size, CDR3 protein, CDR3 DNA. D genes are given only for firm matches. Expanded clones get a size class; other rows say once, few or many, or leave the size out.

>NA|TRBJ1-4|TRBV28|NA
CASSLFRGQANEKLFF
TGTGCCAGCAGTTTGTTCCGGGGGCAGGCTAATGAAAAACTGTTTTTT
>NA|TRBJ1-2|TRBV6-5|NA
CASTPDRANYGYTF
TGTGCCAGCACCCCGGACAGAGCTAACTATGGCTACACCTTC
>NA|TRBJ2-3|TRBV25-1|once
CASRYGTNTDTQYF
TGTGCCAGCAGATATGGGACCAACACAGATACGCAGTATTTT
>NA|TRBJ1-4|TRBV3-1/TRBV3-2|few
CASSQSPSREKLFF
TGTGCCAGCAGCCAAAGTCCCTCGCGGGAAAAACTGTTTTTT
>TRBD2|TRBJ2-2|TRBV5-1|NA
CASSFREGTGELFF
TGCGCCAGCAGCTTCCGGGAGGGCACCGGGGAGCTGTTTTTT
>NA|TRBJ2-2|TRBV28|NA
CASSRRDFNTGELFF
TGTGCCAGCAGTCGACGGGACTTTAACACCGGGGAGCTGTTTTTT
>TRBD1|TRBJ2-5|TRBV27|NA
CASSFRGQGVDETQYF
TGTGCCAGCAGTTTTCGCGGACAGGGAGTAGACGAGACCCAGTACTTC
>NA|TRBJ2-1|TRBV24-1|NA
CATSDVGPGAQFF
TGTGCCACCAGTGATGTTGGACCGGGAGCTCAGTTCTTC
>TRBD2|TRBJ2-5|TRBV29-1|NA
CSGSGGRRNQETQYF
TGCAGCGGCTCCGGGGGGAGACGCAACCAAGAGACCCAGTACTTC
>TRBD1|TRBJ2-7|TRBV3-1/TRBV3-2|NA
CASSHGTGAEQYF
TGTGCCAGCAGCCACGGGACAGGGGCCGAGCAGTACTTC
>TRBD2|TRBJ2-1|TRBV6-5|NA
CASRPGLAGHEQFF
TGTGCCAGCAGACCGGGACTAGCGGGCCATGAGCAGTTCTTC
>NA|TRBJ2-3|TRBV5-5|NA
CASTSGPNTDTQYF
TGTGCCAGCACCTCCGGGCCGAACACAGATACGCAGTATTTT
>TRBD2|TRBJ2-5|TRBV3-1/TRBV3-2|NA
CASSQESGTPQETQYF
TGTGCCAGCAGCCAAGAAAGCGGGACTCCCCAAGAGACCCAGTACTTC
>TRBD2|TRBJ2-7|TRBV15|NA
CATSRETSGTYEQYF
TGTGCCACCAGCAGAGAAACTAGCGGAACCTACGAGCAGTACTTC
>TRBD1|TRBJ2-3|TRBV2|NA
CASRATGVSTDTQYF
TGTGCCAGCAGGGCGACAGGGGTTAGCACAGATACGCAGTATTTT
>NA|TRBJ1-2|TRBV30|once
CAWSVPPLTF
TGTGCCTGGAGTGTACCTCCACTTACCTTC
>NA|TRBJ1-5|TRBV4-1|NA
CASSLDGRGGQPQHF
TGCGCCAGCAGCCTCGATGGGCGGGGTGGGCAGCCCCAGCATTTT
>NA|TRBJ2-5|TRBV11-2|NA
CASSMQETQYF
TGTGCCAGCAGCATGCAAGAGACCCAGTACTTC
>NA|TRBJ1-1|TRBV28|NA
CASSLGRTEAFF
TGTGCCAGCAGTTTGGGTCGGACTGAAGCTTTCTTT
>NA|TRBJ2-7|TRBV13|NA
CASSLRVVGEQYF
TGTGCCAGCAGCTTGAGGGTCGTAGGGGAGCAGTACTTC
>NA|TRBJ2-5|TRBV27|NA
CASSLRGFDRQETQYF
TGTGCCAGCAGTTTAAGAGGCTTCGACAGACAAGAGACCCAGTACTTC
>TRBD2|TRBJ2-3|TRBV3-1/TRBV3-2|NA
CASNRGGRGTDTQYF
TGTGCCAGCAACCGGGGGGGTCGGGGTACAGATACGCAGTATTTT
>NA|TRBJ2-2|TRBV29-1|once
CSVEAGGANTGELFF
TGCAGCGTTGAAGCTGGAGGGGCGAACACCGGGGAGCTGTTTTTT
>NA|TRBJ1-2|TRBV20-1|NA
CSASRVLDYGYTF
TGCAGTGCTAGTCGGGTTTTGGACTATGGCTACACCTTC
>NA|TRBJ2-2|TRBV19|NA
CASSIPSFVTGELFF
TGTGCCAGTAGTATCCCTAGTTTCGTCACCGGGGAGCTGTTTTTT
>NA|TRBJ1-5|TRBV28|NA
CASSLKGPSNQPQHF
TGTGCCAGCAGTTTAAAGGGTCCCAGCAATCAGCCCCAGCATTTT
>TRBD2|TRBJ2-1|TRBV5-1|NA
CASSLELTSGKQFF
TGCGCCAGCAGCTTGGAACTGACTAGCGGCAAGCAGTTCTTC
>NA|TRBJ1-3|TRBV4-1|NA
CASSQIGGNTIYF
TGCGCCAGCAGCCAAATAGGTGGAAACACCATATATTTT
>TRBD1|TRBJ1-1|TRBV28|once
CASSTTGWTEAFF
TGTGCCAGCAGTACGACAGGGTGGACTGAAGCTTTCTTT
>NA|TRBJ1-4|TRBV2|few
CASSDPHSGLFF
TGTGCCAGCAGTGATCCGCACAGTGGACTGTTTTTT
>TRBD2|TRBJ2-7|TRBV4-1|many
CASSQPGTSASYEQYF
TGCGCCAGCAGCCAACCCGGGACTAGCGCATCCTACGAGCAGTACTTC
>NA|TRBJ2-3|TRBV5-1|NA
CASSLRGGTDTQYF
TGCGCCAGCAGCTTGAGGGGTGGCACAGATACGCAGTATTTT
>TRBD1|TRBJ1-1|TRBV5-6|NA
CASSLRGPGNTEAFF
TGTGCCAGCAGCTTGAGGGGGCCAGGGAACACTGAAGCTTTCTTT
>NA|TRBJ2-1|TRBV6-4|NA
CASSVVQGSYNEQFF
TGTGCCAGCAGTGTAGTTCAGGGTTCCTACAATGAGCAGTTCTTC
>NA|TRBJ2-3|TRBV30|NA
CAWRNSVPDTQYF
TGTGCCTGGAGGAACAGTGTGCCAGATACGCAGTATTTT
>TRBD1|TRBJ1-5|TRBV5-1|NA
CASSPTPGQGANQPQHF
TGCGCCAGCAGCCCTACTCCGGGACAGGGCGCCAATCAGCCCCAGCATTTT
>TRBD1|TRBJ2-1|TRBV7-6|NA
CASSYYRGHDEQFF
TGTGCCAGCAGCTACTACAGGGGGCACGATGAGCAGTTCTTC
>TRBD1|TRBJ1-4|TRBV28|NA
CASSIFGGTGNEKLFF
TGTGCCAGCAGTATTTTCGGGGGGACAGGGAATGAAAAACTGTTTTTT
>NA|TRBJ1-5|TRBV7-2|NA
CASSFRVDQPQHF
TGTGCCAGCAGCTTCAGGGTAGATCAGCCCCAGCATTTT
>NA|TRBJ1-5|TRBV30|NA
CAWSRERNQPQHF
TGTGCCTGGAGTAGAGAGAGAAATCAGCCCCAGCATTTT
>TRBD1|TRBJ2-7|TRBV24-1|NA
CATQGQGDFEQYF
TGTGCCACACAGGGACAGGGGGATTTCGAGCAGTACTTC
>NA|TRBJ2-1|TRBV6-5|NA
CASRNSITYNEQFF
TGTGCCAGCAGAAACAGCATTACCTACAATGAGCAGTTCTTC
>NA|TRBJ2-7|TRBV7-9|NA
CASSRYYEQYF
TGTGCCAGCAGCCGATACTACGAGCAGTACTTC
>TRBD1|TRBJ2-5|TRBV5-3|NA
CARSRPDRGEPLGGETQYF
TGTGCCAGAAGCCGACCGGACAGGGGGGAGCCGTTGGGAGGAGAGACCCAGTACTTC
>NA|TRBJ2-1|TRBV2|NA
CASKKGLSAAYNEQFF
TGTGCCAGCAAAAAGGGCCTAAGCGCCGCCTACAATGAGCAGTTCTTC
>NA|TRBJ2-2|TRBV15|NA
CATSRVGFALVTGELFF
TGTGCCACCAGCAGAGTCGGATTCGCGTTGGTGACCGGGGAGCTGTTTTTT
>NA|TRBJ1-4|TRBV5-1|NA
CASSLDTYNEKLFF
TGCGCCAGCAGCTTGGACACTTATAATGAAAAACTGTTTTTT
>TRBD1|TRBJ1-1|TRBV19|NA
CASSDRPEAFF
TGTGCCAGCTCGGACAGGCCTGAAGCTTTCTTT